The next 13 T cell receptor beta chains were all read from a single sample in a study of blood T cell repertoires in COVID-19. The repertoire was sequenced with immunoSEQ multiplex PCR; TCRdb's copy has only in-frame clones and lacks some. The sample shows around 230,000 clones, around 83% of them seen only once. Sequences were obtained from peripheral blood. Receptors were obtained from a woman between 45 and 60 years old with acute or convalescent COVID-19.

This chain's CDR3 is CASSPEAGSYNEQYF. The CDR3 nucleotides are TGTGCCAGCTCACCAGAGGCCGGGAGCTATAACGAGCAGTACTTC. V and J are TRBV18 and TRBJ2-7, with D maybe TRBD2 (6 bases). Germline V CDR1 and CDR2: KGHSH, LQKENI. The CDR3 runs 15 residues. Trimming stripped 2 bases from V and 5 bases from J, with 16 bases between.

This chain joins TRBV6-2 or TRBV6-3 and TRBJ2-3; 12 bases map to TRBD2. V lost 3 bases, J lost 5 bases, and 9 bases stayed unmatched. The CDR3 is 17 amino acids. Per the germline V gene, CDR1 is MNHEY and CDR2 is SVGEGT. CDR3 sequence (DNA): TGTGCCAGCAGTTATTCTCCTAGCGGGAGGGGTGGAGATACGCAGTATTTT. This encodes CASSYSPSGRGGDTQYF.

This chain joins TRBV5-6 and TRBJ1-2; D might be TRBD1 (6 bases). Germline CDR1 is SGHDT and CDR2 is YYEEEE. Trimming left V 3 bases short and J 4 bases short, with 10 bases between. The CDR3 loop spans 13 amino acids. The CDR3 coding sequence is TGTGCCAGCAGCTATGCAGGGGTCTATGGCTACACCTTC. Translation: CASSYAGVYGYTF.

The genes are TRBV10-3 and TRBJ2-7; a weak D match, TRBD1 (6 bases). Germline-derived CDR1 and CDR2 are ENHRY and SYGVKD. The CDR3 is made up of 15 amino acids. Deletions cut 0 bases from V and 3 bases from J, with 12 bases between. DNA of the CDR3: TGTGCCATCAGTGAGTCGGGCAGGGGCTTCTACGAGCAGTACTTC. It codes for CAISESGRGFYEQYF.

The genes are TRBV19 and TRBJ1-2, with TRBD1 as a possible D gene (6 bases). Germline V CDR1 and CDR2: LNHDA, SQIVND (reference sequence). This CDR3 spans 17 amino acids. V lost 0 bases and J lost 3, with 17 bases in between. The CDR3 DNA reads as TGTGCCAGTAGTATAGATTATTGGACAGCCCCATACTATGGCTACACCTTC. Protein sequence: CASSIDYWTAPYYGYTF.

The chain links TRBV7-9 to TRBJ2-1; tentative D call: TRBD1 (6 bases). Germline V CDR1 and CDR2: SEHNR, FQNEAQ (reference sequence). V was shortened by 5 bases and J by 10 bases, with 15 bases between the two germline ends. The CDR3 runs 13 residues. CDR3 DNA sequence: TGTGCCAGCAGCCAGGGGTCTAAGGGGGAGCAGTTCTTC. This sequence encodes CASSQGSKGEQFF.

This chain links TRBV25-1 with TRBJ1-3; no clear D. This CDR3 is 16 amino acids long. The germline V gene encodes CDR1 MGHDK and CDR2 SYGVNS. The V end was cut by 4 bases, the J end by 3 bases, with 16 bases between. CDR3 DNA sequence: TGTGCCAGCAGTGCCCTCGTTCTCACCGGTGGAAACACCATATATTTT. Residues: CASSALVLTGGNTIYF.

The rearrangement links TRBV3-1 (or the pseudogene TRBV3-2) to TRBJ2-7; possibly TRBD2 for D (7 bases). The CDR3 runs 16 residues. In germline, CDR1 is LGHDT, CDR2 YNNKEL (reference sequence). Trimming stripped 0 bases from V and 2 bases from J, with 14 bases between. The CDR3 loop reads CASSQDGGGLPYEQYF. CDR3 nucleotide sequence: TGTGCCAGCAGCCAAGATGGGGGGGGCCTACCCTACGAGCAGTACTTC.

This rearrangement joins TRBV5-1 to TRBJ2-3; unclear D gene. Germline CDR1 and CDR2: SGHRS and YFSETQ. Trimming took off 4 bases at V and 0 bases at J, with 12 bases between the two ends. The length of the CDR3 is 15 residues. The CDR3 spells CASSASASSTDTQYF. Here the CDR3 DNA reads TGCGCCAGCAGCGCGAGCGCCTCTAGCACAGATACGCAGTATTTT.

The chain is built from TRBV11-2 and TRBJ1-3; 10 bases match TRBD1. The CDR3 is 17 amino acids. V trimming: 3 bases; J trimming: 0 bases; junction bases outside the gene matches: 5. Germline lookup yields CDR1 SGHAT and CDR2 FQNNGV. CDR3 nucleotide sequence: TGTGCCAGCAGCTTGGGGACAGGGGCTTACTCTGGAAACACCATATATTTT. Its protein product is CASSLGTGAYSGNTIYF.

This clone was counted a few times. The chain recombines TRBV6-6 with TRBJ1-2; possibly TRBD1 for D (6 bases). The CDR3 loop spans 14 amino acids. CDR1 MNHNY and CDR2 SVGAGI come from the germline V gene (reference sequence). Trimming stripped 6 bases from V and 2 bases from J, with 13 bases between. The CDR3 here is CASRNGGTNYGYTF. The CDR3 coding sequence is TGTGCCAGCAGAAACGGGGGGACAAACTATGGCTACACCTTC.

Only a few counts were recorded for this clone. The CDR3 DNA sequence: TGTGCCAGCGGAAGGCGGGGCGGATCGGGAGAGACCCAGTACTTC. Protein: CASGRRGGSGETQYF. This chain joins TRBV2 and TRBJ2-5, with D possibly being TRBD2 (6 bases). The V and J ends lost 8 bases and 4 bases respectively, with 20 bases between them. This CDR3 contains 15 residues. In germline, CDR1 is SNHLY, CDR2 FYNNEI.

The chain recombines TRBV15 with TRBJ1-6; tentative D call: TRBD1 (6 bases). Germline V gives CDR1 LNHNV, CDR2 YYDKDF (reference sequence). This CDR3 comprises 16 residues. Trimming removed 0 bases from V and 5 bases from J, with 11 bases in between. This CDR3 is CATSRDLWTDNSPLHF. In nucleotides, the CDR3 is TGTGCCACCAGCAGAGATCTATGGACAGATAATTCACCCCTCCACTTT.